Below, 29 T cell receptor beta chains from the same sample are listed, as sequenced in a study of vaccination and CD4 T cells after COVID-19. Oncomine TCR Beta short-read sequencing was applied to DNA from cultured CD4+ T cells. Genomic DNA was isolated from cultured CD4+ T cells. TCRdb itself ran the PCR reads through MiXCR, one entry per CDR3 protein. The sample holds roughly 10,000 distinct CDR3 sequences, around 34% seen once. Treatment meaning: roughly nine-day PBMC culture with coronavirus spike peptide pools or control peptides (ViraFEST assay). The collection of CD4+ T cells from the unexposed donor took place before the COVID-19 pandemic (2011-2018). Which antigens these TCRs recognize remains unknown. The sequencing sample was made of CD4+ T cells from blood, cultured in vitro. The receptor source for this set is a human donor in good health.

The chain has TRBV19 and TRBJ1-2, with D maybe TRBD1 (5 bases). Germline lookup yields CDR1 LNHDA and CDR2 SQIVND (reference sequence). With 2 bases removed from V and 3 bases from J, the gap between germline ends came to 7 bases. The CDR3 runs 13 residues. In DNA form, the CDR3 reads TGTGCCAGTAGTATATTAGGGGACTATGGCTACACCTTC. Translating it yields CASSILGDYGYTF.

CDR3 sequence (DNA): TGTGCCAGCAGCCCGAGGACAGGGGGGAATTACTACGAGCAGTACTTC. As protein: CASSPRTGGNYYEQYF. The V gene is TRBV5-4, the J gene TRBJ2-7; 10 bases map to TRBD1. The CDR3 has 16 residues. Trimming removed 4 bases from V and 3 bases from J; junction bases left unmatched: 10. Germline V gives CDR1 SGHNT, CDR2 YYREEE (reference sequence).

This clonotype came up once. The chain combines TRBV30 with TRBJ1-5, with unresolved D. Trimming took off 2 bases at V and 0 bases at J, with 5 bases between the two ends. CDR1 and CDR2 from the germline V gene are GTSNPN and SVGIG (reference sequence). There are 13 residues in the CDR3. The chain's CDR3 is CAWSKYSNQPQHF. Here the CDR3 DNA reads TGTGCCTGGAGTAAGTATAGCAATCAGCCCCAGCATTTT. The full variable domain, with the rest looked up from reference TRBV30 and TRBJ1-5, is SQTIHQWPATLVQPVGSPLSLECTVEGTSNPNLYWYRQAAGRGLQLLFYSVGIGQISSEVPQNLSASRPQDRQFILSSKKLLLSDSGFYLCAWSKYSNQPQHFGDGTRLSIL.

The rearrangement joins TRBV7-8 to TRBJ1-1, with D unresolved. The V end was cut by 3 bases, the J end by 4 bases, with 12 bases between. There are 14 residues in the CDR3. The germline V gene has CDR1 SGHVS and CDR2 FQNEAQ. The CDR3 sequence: CASSLSPRITEAFF. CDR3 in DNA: TGTGCCAGCAGCTTGTCCCCCCGGATCACTGAAGCTTTCTTT.

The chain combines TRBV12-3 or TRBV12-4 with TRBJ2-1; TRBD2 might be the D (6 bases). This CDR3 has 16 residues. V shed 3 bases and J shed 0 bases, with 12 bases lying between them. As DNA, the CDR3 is TGTGCCAGCAGTTTCGAAGACGGGAGCTCCTACAATGAGCAGTTCTTC. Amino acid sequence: CASSFEDGSSYNEQFF.

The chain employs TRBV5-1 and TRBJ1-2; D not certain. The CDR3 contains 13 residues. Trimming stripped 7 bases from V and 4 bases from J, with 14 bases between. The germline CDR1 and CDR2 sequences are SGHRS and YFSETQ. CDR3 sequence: CASRAFDGYGYTF. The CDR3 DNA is TGCGCCAGCCGGGCTTTCGACGGCTATGGCTACACCTTC.

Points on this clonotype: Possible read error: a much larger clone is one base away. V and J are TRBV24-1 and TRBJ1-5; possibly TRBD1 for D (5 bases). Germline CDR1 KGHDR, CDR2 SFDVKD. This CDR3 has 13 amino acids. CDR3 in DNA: TGTGCCACCAGTGACCCAGGGAATCAGCCCCGGCATTTT. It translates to CATSDPGNQPRHF.

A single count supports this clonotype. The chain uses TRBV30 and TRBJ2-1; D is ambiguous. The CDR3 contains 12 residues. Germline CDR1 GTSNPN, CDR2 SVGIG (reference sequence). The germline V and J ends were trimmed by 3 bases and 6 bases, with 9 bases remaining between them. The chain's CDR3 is CAWRRWSNEQFF. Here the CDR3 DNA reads TGTGCCTGGAGGCGCTGGAGCAATGAGCAGTTCTTC.

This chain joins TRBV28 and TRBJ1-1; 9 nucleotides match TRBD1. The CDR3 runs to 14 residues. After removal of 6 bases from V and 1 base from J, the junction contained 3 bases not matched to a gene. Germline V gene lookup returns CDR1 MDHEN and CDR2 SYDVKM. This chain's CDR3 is CASSMTGGNTEAFF. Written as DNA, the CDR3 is TGTGCCAGCAGCATGACAGGGGGGAACACTGAAGCTTTCTTT. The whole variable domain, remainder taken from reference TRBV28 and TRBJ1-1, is DVKVTQSSRYLVKRTGEKVFLECVQDMDHENMFWYRQDPGLGLRLIYFSYDVKMKEKGDIPEGYSVSREKKERFSLILESASTNQTSMYLCASSMTGGNTEAFFGQGTRLTVV.

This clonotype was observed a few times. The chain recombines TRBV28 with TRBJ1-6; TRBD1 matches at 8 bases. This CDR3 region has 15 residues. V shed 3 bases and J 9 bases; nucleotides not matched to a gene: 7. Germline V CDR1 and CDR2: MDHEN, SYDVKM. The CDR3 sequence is CASSFGQGVSSPLHF. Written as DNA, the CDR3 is TGTGCCAGCAGTTTCGGACAGGGTGTTAGTTCACCCCTCCACTTT. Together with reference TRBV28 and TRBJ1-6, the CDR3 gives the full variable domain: DVKVTQSSRYLVKRTGEKVFLECVQDMDHENMFWYRQDPGLGLRLIYFSYDVKMKEKGDIPEGYSVSREKKERFSLILESASTNQTSMYLCASSFGQGVSSPLHFGNGTRLTVT.

CDR3 sequence reads: CASSIGQGLTYNEQFF. The CDR3 DNA reads TGTGCCAGCAGCATTGGACAGGGACTCACCTACAATGAGCAGTTCTTC. The rearrangement joins TRBV9 to TRBJ2-1; 8 bases align to TRBD1. The CDR3 covers 16 residues. V lost 4 bases, J lost 2 bases, and 8 bases stayed unmatched. Germline CDR1 reads SGDLS; CDR2 reads YYNGEE.

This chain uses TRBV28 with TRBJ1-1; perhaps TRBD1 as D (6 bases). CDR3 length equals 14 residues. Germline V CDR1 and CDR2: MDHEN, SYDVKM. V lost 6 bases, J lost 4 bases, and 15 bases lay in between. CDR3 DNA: TGTGCCAGCAGACCTCGGACAGTCAGCACTGAAGCTTTCTTT. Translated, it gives CASRPRTVSTEAFF.

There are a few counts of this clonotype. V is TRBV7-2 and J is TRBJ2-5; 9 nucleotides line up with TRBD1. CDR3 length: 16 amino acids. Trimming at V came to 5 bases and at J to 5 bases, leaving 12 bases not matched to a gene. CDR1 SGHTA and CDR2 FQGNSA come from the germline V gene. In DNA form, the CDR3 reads TGTGCCAGCAGCGTAGTGGGGGGACAGGGCTTTGAGACCCAGTACTTC. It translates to CASSVVGGQGFETQYF.

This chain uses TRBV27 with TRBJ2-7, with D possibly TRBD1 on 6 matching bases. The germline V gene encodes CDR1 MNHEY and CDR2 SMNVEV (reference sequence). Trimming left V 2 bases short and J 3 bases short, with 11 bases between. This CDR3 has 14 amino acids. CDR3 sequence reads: CASSLGGRGYEQYF. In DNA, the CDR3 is TGTGCCAGCAGTTTAGGGGGCAGGGGCTACGAGCAGTACTTC.

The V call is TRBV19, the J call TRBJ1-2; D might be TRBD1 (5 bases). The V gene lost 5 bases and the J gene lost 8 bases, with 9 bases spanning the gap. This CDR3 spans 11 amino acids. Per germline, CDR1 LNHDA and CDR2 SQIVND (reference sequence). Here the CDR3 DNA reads TGTGCCAGTAGTCACAGGTGGGGCTACACCTTC. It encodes CASSHRWGYTF. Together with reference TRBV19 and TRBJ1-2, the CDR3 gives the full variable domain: DGGITQSPKYLFRKEGQNVTLSCEQNLNHDAMYWYRQDPGQGLRLIYYSQIVNDFQKGDIAEGYSVSREKKESFPLTVTSAQKNPTAFYLCASSHRWGYTFGSGTRLTVV.

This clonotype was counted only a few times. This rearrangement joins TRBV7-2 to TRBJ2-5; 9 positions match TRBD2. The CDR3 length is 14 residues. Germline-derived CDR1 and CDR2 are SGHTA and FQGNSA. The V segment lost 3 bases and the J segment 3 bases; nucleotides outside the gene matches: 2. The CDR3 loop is CASSFSGSKETQYF. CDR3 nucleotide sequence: TGTGCCAGCAGCTTTAGCGGGAGTAAAGAGACCCAGTACTTC.

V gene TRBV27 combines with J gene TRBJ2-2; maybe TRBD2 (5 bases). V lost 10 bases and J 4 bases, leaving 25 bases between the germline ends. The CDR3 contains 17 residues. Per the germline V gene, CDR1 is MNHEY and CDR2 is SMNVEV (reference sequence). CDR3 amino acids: CATLGGSVGLGTGELFF. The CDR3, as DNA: TGTGCCACCCTGGGCGGGTCAGTGGGGTTGGGCACCGGGGAGCTGTTTTTT.

CDR3 bases: TGTGCCAGCAGCACCGGACAGGCCGGCAATCAGCCCCAGCATTTT. Translation gives CASSTGQAGNQPQHF. The gene calls are TRBV9 and TRBJ1-5; 7 nucleotides align to TRBD1. This CDR3 spans 15 amino acids. Germline lookup yields CDR1 SGDLS and CDR2 YYNGEE. Unmatched junction bases numbered 6, after V lost 4 bases and J lost 2 bases.

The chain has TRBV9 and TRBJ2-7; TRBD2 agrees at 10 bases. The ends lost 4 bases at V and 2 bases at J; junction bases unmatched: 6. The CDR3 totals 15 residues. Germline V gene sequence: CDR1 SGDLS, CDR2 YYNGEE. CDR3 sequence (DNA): TGTGCCAGCAGCCCCAGCGGGGGGGGAGCCTACGAGCAGTACTTC. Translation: CASSPSGGGAYEQYF.

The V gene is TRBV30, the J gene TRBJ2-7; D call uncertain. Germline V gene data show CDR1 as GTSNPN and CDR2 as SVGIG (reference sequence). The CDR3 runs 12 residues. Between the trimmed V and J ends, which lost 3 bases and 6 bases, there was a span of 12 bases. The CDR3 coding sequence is TGTGCCTGGAGCTTGACCTTGGGCGAGCAGTACTTC. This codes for CAWSLTLGEQYF.

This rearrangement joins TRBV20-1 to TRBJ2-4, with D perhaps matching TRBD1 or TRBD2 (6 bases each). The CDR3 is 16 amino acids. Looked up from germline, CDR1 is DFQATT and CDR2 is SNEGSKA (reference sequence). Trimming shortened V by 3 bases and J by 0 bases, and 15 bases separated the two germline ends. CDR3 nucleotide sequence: TGCAGTGCTAGTCTCGCGGGACACTTAGCCAAAAACATTCAGTACTTC. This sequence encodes CSASLAGHLAKNIQYF.

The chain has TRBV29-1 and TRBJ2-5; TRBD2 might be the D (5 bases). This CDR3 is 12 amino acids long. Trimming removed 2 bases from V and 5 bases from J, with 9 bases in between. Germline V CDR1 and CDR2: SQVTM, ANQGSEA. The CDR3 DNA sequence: TGCAGCGTTGAAACGGGAAGTGAGACCCAGTACTTC. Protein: CSVETGSETQYF.

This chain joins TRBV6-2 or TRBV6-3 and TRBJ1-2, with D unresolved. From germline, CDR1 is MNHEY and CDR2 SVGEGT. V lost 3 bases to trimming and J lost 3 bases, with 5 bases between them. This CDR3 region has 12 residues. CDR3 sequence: CASSYWYYGYTF. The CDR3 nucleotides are TGTGCCAGCAGTTATTGGTACTATGGCTACACCTTC.

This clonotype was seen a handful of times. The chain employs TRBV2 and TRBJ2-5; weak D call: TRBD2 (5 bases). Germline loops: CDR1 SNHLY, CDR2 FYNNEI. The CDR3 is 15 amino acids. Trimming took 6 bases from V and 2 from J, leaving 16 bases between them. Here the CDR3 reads CASSPLRGSQETQYF. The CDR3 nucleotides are TGTGCCAGCAGCCCCCTCCGGGGATCGCAAGAGACCCAGTACTTC.

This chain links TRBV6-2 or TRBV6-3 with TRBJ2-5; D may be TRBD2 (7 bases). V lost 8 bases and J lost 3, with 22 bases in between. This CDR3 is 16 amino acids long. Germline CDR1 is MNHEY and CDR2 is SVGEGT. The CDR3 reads CASGGAASGVKETQYF. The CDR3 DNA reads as TGTGCCAGCGGGGGCGCGGCTAGCGGAGTTAAAGAGACCCAGTACTTC.

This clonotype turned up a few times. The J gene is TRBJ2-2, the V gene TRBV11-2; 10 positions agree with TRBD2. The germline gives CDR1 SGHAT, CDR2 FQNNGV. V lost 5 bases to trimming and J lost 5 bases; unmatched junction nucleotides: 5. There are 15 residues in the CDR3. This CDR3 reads CASSLSGRRTGELFF. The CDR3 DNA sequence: TGTGCCAGCAGCCTTAGCGGGAGGAGGACCGGGGAGCTGTTTTTT.

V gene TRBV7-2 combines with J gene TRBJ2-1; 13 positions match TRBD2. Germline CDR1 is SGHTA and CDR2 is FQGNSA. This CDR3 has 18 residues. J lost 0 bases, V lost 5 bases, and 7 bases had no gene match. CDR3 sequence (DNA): TGTGCCAGCAGCCTGTGGACTAGCGGGAGTTTCTCCTACAATGAGCAGTTCTTC. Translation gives CASSLWTSGSFSYNEQFF. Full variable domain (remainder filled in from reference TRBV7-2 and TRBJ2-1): GAGVSQSPSNKVTEKGKDVELRCDPISGHTALYWYRQSLGQGLEFLIYFQGNSAPDKSGLPSDRFSAERTGGSVSTLTIQRTQQEDSAVYLCASSLWTSGSFSYNEQFFGPGTRLTVL.

DNA of the CDR3: TGTGCCAGCAGTTACTCTGGGGTCGAGCAGTACTTC. Translating it yields CASSYSGVEQYF. The rearrangement joins TRBV6-5 to TRBJ2-7, with D unresolved. V gave up 0 bases and J gave up 6 bases, with 6 bases separating them. Germline CDR1 reads MNHEY; CDR2 reads SVGAGI. There are 12 residues in the CDR3.

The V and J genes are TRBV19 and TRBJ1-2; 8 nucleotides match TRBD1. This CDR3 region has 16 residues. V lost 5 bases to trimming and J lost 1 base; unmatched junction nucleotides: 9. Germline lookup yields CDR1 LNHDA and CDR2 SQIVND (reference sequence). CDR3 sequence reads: CASSGLTGDVNYGYTF. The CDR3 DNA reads TGTGCCAGTAGTGGATTGACAGGGGACGTTAACTATGGCTACACCTTC. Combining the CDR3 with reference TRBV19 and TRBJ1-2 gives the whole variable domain DGGITQSPKYLFRKEGQNVTLSCEQNLNHDAMYWYRQDPGQGLRLIYYSQIVNDFQKGDIAEGYSVSREKKESFPLTVTSAQKNPTAFYLCASSGLTGDVNYGYTFGSGTRLTVV.